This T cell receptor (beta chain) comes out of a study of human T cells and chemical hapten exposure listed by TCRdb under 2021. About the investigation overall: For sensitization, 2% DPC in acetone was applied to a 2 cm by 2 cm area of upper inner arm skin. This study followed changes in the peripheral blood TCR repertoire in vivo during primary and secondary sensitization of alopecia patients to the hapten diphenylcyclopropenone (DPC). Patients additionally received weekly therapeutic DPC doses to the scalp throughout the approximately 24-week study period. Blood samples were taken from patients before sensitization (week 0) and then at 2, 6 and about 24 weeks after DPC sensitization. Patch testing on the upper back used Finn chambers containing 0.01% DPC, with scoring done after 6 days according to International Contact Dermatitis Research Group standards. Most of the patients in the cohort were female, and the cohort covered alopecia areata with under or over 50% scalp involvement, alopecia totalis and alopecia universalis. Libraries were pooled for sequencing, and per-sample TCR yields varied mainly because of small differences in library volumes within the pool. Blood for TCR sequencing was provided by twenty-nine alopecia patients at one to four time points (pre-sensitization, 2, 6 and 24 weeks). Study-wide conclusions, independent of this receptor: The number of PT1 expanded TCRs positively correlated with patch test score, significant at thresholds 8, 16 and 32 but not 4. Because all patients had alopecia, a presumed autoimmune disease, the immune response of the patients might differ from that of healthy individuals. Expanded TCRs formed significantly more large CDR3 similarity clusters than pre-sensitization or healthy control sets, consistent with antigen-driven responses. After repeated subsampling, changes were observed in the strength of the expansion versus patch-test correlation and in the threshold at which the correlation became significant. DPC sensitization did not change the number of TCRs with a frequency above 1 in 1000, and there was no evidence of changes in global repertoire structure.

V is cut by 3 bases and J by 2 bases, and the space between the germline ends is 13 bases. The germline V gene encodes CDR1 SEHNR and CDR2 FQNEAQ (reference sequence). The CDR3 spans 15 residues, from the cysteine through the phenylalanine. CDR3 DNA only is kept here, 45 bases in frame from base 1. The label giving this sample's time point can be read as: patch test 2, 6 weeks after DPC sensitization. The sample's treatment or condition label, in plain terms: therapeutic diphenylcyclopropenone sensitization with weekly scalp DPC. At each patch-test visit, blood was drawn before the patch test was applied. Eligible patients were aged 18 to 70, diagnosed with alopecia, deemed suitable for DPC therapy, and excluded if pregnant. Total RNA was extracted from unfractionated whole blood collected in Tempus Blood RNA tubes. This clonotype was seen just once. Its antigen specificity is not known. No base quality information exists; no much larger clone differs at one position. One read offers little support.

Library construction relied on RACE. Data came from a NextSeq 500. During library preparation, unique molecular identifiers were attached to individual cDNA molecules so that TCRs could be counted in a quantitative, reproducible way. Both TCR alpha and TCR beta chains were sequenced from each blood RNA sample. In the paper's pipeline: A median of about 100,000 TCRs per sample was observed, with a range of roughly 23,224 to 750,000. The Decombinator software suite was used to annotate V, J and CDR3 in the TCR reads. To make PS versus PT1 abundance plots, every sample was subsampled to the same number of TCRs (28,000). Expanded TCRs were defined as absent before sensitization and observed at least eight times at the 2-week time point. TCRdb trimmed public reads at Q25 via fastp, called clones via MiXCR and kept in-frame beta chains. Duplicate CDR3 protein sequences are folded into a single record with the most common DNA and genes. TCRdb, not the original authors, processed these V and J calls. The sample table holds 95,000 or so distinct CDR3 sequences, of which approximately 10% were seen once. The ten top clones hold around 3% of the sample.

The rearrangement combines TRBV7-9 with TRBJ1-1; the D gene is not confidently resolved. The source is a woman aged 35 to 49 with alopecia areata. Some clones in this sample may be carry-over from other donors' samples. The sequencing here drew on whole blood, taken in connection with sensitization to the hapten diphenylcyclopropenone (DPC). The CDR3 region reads CASSFDQGFNTEAFF. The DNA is TGTGCCAGCAGCTTTGATCAAGGGTTTAACACTGAAGCTTTCTTT.